A selection of T cell receptor beta chains follows, all from one sample in a study of molecular identifiers for immune sequencing clone quantification. TCRdb itself ran the PCR reads through MiXCR, one entry per CDR3 protein. This sample has a few hundred thousand distinct CDR3 sequences, with over 20% found just once. Sequenced: naive CD8+ T cells from blood, with Jurkat cell RNA spiked in. The receptors stem from a human donor in good health. Some libraries in this study had Jurkat cell RNA spiked in. Both conserved end residues are part of each CDR3. Clone size is shown for a subset of rows, as once, few, many or a class of expanded clone.

J gene | clone size | V gene | CDR3 protein
TRBJ1-5 | few | TRBV19 | CASSITGLPNSPQHF
TRBJ2-7 | few | TRBV7-9 | CASSPEGGAYEQYF
TRBJ2-3 | many | TRBV5-1 | CASSPRWEGTDTQYF
TRBJ2-1 | many | TRBV7-8 | CASRRRTLLGNEQFF
TRBJ2-6 | NA | TRBV15 | CATSRDQLYGGQGDLPGANVLTF
TRBJ1-1 | NA | TRBV30 | CAWSGRVNTEAFF
TRBJ2-7 | few | TRBV11-2 | CASSLTRTHEQYF
TRBJ2-7 | NA | TRBV19 | CASSRQGPNAPYF
TRBJ1-1 | NA | TRBV20-1 | CSARDRGVGEAFF
TRBJ2-1 | few | TRBV6-5 | CASSYSELADNEQFF
TRBJ1-1 | many | TRBV19 | CASSIDLWGEAFF
TRBJ2-7 | many | TRBV11-1 | CASSSVPSGGEQYF
TRBJ2-3 | many | TRBV4-1 | CASSQVEGGTDTQYF
TRBJ2-3 | few | TRBV4-1 | CASSQDQAPSTDTQYF